Sequencing of this T cell receptor beta chain was carried out in a study of monozygotic twins with inflammatory bowel disease (dated by TCRdb to the late 2010s). Looking at the study overall: In total, 28 monozygotic twin pairs made up the full study: 19 Danish pairs, all IBD-discordant, plus nine German pairs, of which four were IBD-concordant and five were IBD-discordant. The search for disease-associated traits relied mainly on comparing IBD patients with their genetically identical healthy co-twins within discordant pairs. Each individual had, on average, about 151 000 unique TCRalpha sequences and 181 000 unique TCRbeta sequences available for analysis. Summary of the overall study and its limitations: Concordant and discordant twins showed no difference in repertoire similarity, possibly because of limited statistical power. The results gave no support for a single strong signal or clonotype linked to IBD. Differing immunosuppressive treatments among patients may have added background noise and inter-individual variability to the repertoires. A decrease in TCRbeta repertoire diversity, as measured by inverse Simpson index, was observed in IBD patients compared with their healthy co-twins. Different T cell subtypes could not be distinguished in the analysis. Fewer clonotypes were shared with other individuals by IBD patients than by healthy twins, most markedly in patients showing signs of disease activity.

From each donor, an approximately 2.5 ml peripheral blood sample was drawn into PAXgene tubes and stored at -80 degrees C. Total RNA was isolated from whole blood with the PAXgene blood miRNA kit on an automated QIAcube, without T cell sorting. Deep TCRalpha and TCRbeta repertoire profiling with unique molecular barcoding was performed on peripheral blood of monozygotic twin pairs concordant or discordant for inflammatory bowel disease. Smoking habits were recorded for all twin pairs, and each individual was classified as a current, former or never smoker. With respect to this clonotype: There is no known antigen for this receptor.

Inclusive of the bounding cysteine and phenylalanine, the CDR3 is 15 residues long. The DNA sequence is not available. The germline V gene provides CDR1 SNHLY and CDR2 FYNNEI. Library construction relied on 5' RACE. The input for every TCR library was around 4,000 ng of total RNA. For each sample, cDNA synthesis with SMARTScribe reverse transcriptase was split into eight separate reactions. Unique molecular identifiers containing a 6-nucleotide sample barcode were introduced through template switching during cDNA synthesis. TCRalpha and TCRbeta cDNA was amplified in two nested PCRs of around 15 and 9 cycles, and bead purification was carried out after each PCR. Before amplification, the cDNA was treated with uracil DNA-glycosylase and purified using the QIAquick PCR purification kit. The second PCR added Illumina TruSeq-compatible adapters along with sample-specific barcodes. TapeStation and Qubit were used to check library quality and concentration, and 4 to 6 ng of each library went into the pool. Sequencing of pooled libraries was carried out on an Illumina HiSeq2500 single-index Rapid Run using 2 x 100 bp reads and custom sequencing primers. Per the original workflow: MiGEC version 1.2.6 was used for UMI-based consensus assembly to correct PCR and sequencing errors. MiXCR version 2.1.1 was used to carry out V(D)J alignment, clonotype assembly and CDR3 extraction. To normalise gene usage, clonotype sharing and MAIT/NKT TCR abundance, the top 1000, 10 000 and 20 000 clonotypes in each sample were analysed. Diversity was computed as the inverse Simpson index with the vegan R package after downsampling to 27 000 UMIs. Paired Mann-Whitney U tests on discordant twin pairs were used, with Benjamini-Hochberg multiple-testing correction. TCRdb reprocessed the reads and provides one entry for every CDR3 protein sequence; no DNA is given. The authors' filters were not applied to this entry. The sample table gives approximately 330,000 distinct CDR3 sequences. The ten largest account for around 2% of the sample.

Sequencing input: blood. The chain links TRBV2 with TRBJ2-4. The receptor comes from a human donor with ulcerative colitis or Crohn's disease, or a healthy co-twin of an affected twin (not recorded which). CDR3 protein: CASSEGFLAKNIQYF.